This T cell receptor beta chain came from a study of T cell clonotyping in hematopoietic cell transplantation. Clones were sequenced by immunoSEQ multiplex PCR, and TCRdb holds only the in-frame ones, with some missing. The table lists 11,000 to 15,000 clones, 85% to 90% of them singletons. A remark on this clone: The antigen is unknown.

Study-wide results and caveats: Recipient TCR diversity dropped after transplant; expanded clonotypes rose from day 30 to 180. No sorting was done, leaving CD4 and CD8 contributions mixed. Higher Inverse Simpson Index values in graft donor and pretransplant recipient predicted broader posttransplant TCR diversity.

There are 13 residues in the CDR3. Trimming removed 6 bases at V and 2 bases at J, with 8 bases between. The germline CDR1 and CDR2 sequences are MNHNS and SASEGT. The V call is TRBV6-1, the J call TRBJ1-5; no definite D call. Sequencing was performed on PBMCs, taken 100 days after allogeneic stem cell transplant. The clonotype originates from a male patient between 45 and 59 years old who had an allogeneic stem cell transplant from an unrelated donor, so T cells may come from the graft donor. Some clones in this sample may be carry-over from other donors' samples. CDR3 DNA sequence: TGTGCCAGCAGGTCAAGTGGCAATCAGCCCCAGCATTTT. As protein: CASRSSGNQPQHF.